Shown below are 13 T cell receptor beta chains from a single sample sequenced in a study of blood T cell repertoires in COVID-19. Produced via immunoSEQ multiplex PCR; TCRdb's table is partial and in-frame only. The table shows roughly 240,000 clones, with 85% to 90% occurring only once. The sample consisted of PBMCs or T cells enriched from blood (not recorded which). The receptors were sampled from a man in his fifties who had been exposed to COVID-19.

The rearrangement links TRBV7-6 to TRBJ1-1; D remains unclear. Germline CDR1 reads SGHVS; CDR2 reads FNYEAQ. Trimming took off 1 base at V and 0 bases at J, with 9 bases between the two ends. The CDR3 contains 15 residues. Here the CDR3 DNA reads TGTGCCAGCAGCTTAGGTGCCAACATGAACACTGAAGCTTTCTTT. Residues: CASSLGANMNTEAFF.

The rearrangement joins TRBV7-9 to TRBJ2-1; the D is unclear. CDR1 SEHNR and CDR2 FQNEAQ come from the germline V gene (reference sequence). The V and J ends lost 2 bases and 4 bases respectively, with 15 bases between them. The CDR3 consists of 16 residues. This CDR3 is CASSLRFPGVYNEQFF. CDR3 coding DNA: TGTGCCAGCAGCTTAAGGTTTCCTGGAGTATACAATGAGCAGTTCTTC.

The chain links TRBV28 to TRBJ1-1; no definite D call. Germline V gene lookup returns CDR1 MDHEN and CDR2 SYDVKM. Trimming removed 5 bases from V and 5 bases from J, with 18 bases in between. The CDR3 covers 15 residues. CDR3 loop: CASSPEVERVTEAFF. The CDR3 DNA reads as TGTGCCAGCAGTCCCGAGGTGGAGAGGGTAACTGAAGCTTTCTTT.

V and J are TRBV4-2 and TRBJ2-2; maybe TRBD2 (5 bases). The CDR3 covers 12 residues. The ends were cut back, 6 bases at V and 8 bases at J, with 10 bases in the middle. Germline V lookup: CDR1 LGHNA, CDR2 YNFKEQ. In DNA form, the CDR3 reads TGTGCCAGCAGTCGCACGGGGGGGGAGCTGTTTTTT. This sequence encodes CASSRTGGELFF.

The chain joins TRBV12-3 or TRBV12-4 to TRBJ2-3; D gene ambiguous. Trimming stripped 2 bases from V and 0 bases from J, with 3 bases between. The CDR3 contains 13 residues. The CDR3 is CASSLLSTDTQYF. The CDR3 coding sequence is TGTGCCAGCAGTTTACTTAGCACAGATACGCAGTATTTT.

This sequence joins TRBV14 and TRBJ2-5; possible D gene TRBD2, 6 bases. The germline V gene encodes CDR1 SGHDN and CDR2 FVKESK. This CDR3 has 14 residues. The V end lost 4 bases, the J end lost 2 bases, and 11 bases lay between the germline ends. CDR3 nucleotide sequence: TGTGCCAGCAGCCCCCGTGGAGGGCAAGAGACCCAGTACTTC. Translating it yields CASSPRGGQETQYF. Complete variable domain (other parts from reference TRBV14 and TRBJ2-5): EAGVTQFPSHSVIEKGQTVTLRCDPISGHDNLYWYRRVMGKEIKFLLHFVKESKQDESGMPNNRFLAERTGGTYSTLKVQPAELEDSGVYFCASSPRGGQETQYFGPGTRLLVL.

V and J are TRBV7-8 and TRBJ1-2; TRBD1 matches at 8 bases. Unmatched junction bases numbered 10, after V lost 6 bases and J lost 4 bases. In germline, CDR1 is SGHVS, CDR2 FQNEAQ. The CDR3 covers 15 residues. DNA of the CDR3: TGTGCCAGCAGTAACTGGACAGGGCCGGGCTATGGCTACACCTTC. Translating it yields CASSNWTGPGYGYTF. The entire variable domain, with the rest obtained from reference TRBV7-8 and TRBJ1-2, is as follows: GAGVSQSPRYKVAKRGQDVALRCDPISGHVSLFWYQQALGQGPEFLTYFQNEAQLDKSGLPSDRFFAERPEGSVSTLKIQRTQQEDSAVYLCASSNWTGPGYGYTFGSGTRLTVV.

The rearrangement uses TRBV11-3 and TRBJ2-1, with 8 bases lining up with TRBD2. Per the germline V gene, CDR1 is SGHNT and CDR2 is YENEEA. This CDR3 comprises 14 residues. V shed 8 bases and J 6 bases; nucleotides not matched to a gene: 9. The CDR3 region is CASSDGRAFNEQFF. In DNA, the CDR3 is TGTGCCAGCTCCGACGGGAGGGCCTTCAATGAGCAGTTCTTC.

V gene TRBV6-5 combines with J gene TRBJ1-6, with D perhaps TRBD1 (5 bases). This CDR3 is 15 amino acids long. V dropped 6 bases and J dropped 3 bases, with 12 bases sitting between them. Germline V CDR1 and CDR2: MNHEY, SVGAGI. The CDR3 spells CASSRRQSYNSPLHF. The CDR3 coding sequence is TGTGCCAGCAGCCGGAGACAGAGCTATAATTCACCCCTCCACTTT.

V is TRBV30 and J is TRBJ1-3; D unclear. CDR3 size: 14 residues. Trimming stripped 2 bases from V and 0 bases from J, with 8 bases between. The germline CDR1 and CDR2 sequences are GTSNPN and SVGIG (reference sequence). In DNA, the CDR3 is TGTGCCTGGAGTCCAGGATACTCTGGAAACACCATATATTTT. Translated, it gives CAWSPGYSGNTIYF. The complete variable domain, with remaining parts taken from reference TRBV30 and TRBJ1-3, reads SQTIHQWPATLVQPVGSPLSLECTVEGTSNPNLYWYRQAAGRGLQLLFYSVGIGQISSEVPQNLSASRPQDRQFILSSKKLLLSDSGFYLCAWSPGYSGNTIYFGEGSWLTVV.

The CDR3: CASSPNSLTDTQYF. The CDR3 DNA sequence: TGTGCCAGCAGTCCTAACAGCCTCACAGATACGCAGTATTTT. The V and J genes are TRBV27 and TRBJ2-3; D gene uncertain. The V gene lost 5 bases and the J gene lost 2 bases, with 11 bases spanning the gap. The CDR3 covers 14 residues. CDR1 and CDR2 from the germline V gene are MNHEY and SMNVEV (reference sequence).

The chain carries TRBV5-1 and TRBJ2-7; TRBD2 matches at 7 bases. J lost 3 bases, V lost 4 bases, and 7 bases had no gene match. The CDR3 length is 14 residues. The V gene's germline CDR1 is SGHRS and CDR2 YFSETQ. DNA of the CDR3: TGCGCCAGCAGCCCTGGGGGGGGGTTCTACGAGCAGTACGTC. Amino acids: CASSPGGGFYEQYV.

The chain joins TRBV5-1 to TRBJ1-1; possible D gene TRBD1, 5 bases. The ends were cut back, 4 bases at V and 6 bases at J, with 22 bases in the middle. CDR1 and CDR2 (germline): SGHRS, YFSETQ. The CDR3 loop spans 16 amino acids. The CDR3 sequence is CASSPTPDRAHAEAFF. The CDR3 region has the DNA TGCGCCAGCAGCCCTACACCCGACAGAGCCCACGCTGAAGCTTTCTTT.